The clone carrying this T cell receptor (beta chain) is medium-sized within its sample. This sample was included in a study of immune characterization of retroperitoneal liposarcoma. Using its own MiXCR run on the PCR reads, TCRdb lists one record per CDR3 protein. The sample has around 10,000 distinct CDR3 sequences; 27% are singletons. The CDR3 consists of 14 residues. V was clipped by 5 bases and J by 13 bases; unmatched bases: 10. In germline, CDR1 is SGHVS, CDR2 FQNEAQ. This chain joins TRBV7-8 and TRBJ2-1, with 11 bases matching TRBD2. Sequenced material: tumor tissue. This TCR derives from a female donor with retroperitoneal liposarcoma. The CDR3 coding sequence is TGTGCCAGCAGCGCTAGCGGGGGGCTTGAGACCCAGTTCTTC. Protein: CASSASGGLETQFF.